A single sample gave rise to the 26 T cell receptor beta chains below, sequenced in a study of cytomegalovirus exposure and HLA in healthy donors. Vbeta (60) and Jbeta (13) primers were used in the PCR. Some clones are missing from TCRdb's copy, which holds only in-frame ones; the method was immunoSEQ multiplex PCR. In the table there are about 150,000 clones, roughly three quarters of which are singletons. Sample: PBMCs. These receptor sequences come from a woman aged 40 to 50 in good health and CMV-seronegative.

The chain employs TRBV18 and TRBJ1-2; 7 bases are a match to TRBD1. This CDR3 region has 14 residues. The germline V gene encodes CDR1 KGHSH and CDR2 LQKENI. V dropped 5 bases and J dropped 4; count of bases not matched to a gene: 7. As DNA, the CDR3 is TGTGCCAGCTCAACCGGGACAGTTGGCTATGGCTACACCTTC. Protein: CASSTGTVGYGYTF. Looking up the rest from reference TRBV18 and TRBJ1-2 gives the full variable domain: NAGVMQNPRHLVRRRGQEARLRCSPMKGHSHVYWYRQLPEEGLKFMVYLQKENIIDESGMPKERFSAEFPKEGPSILRIQQVVRGDSAAYFCASSTGTVGYGYTFGSGTRLTVV.

This chain connects TRBV27 to TRBJ2-1, with 10 positions matching TRBD2. Unmatched junction bases numbered 8, after V lost 4 bases and J lost 2 bases. The length of the CDR3 is 17 residues. Germline-derived CDR1 and CDR2 are MNHEY and SMNVEV (reference sequence). CDR3 residues: CASSSLSGRHTYNEQFF. CDR3 coding DNA: TGTGCCAGCAGTTCCCTTAGCGGGAGGCATACCTACAATGAGCAGTTCTTC.

The J gene is TRBJ2-7, the V gene TRBV18; 10 positions match TRBD2. The J segment lost 3 bases and the V segment lost 0 bases, leaving 2 bases of the junction unmatched. The germline gives CDR1 KGHSH, CDR2 LQKENI. The length of the CDR3 is 15 residues. The DNA for the CDR3 is TGTGCCAGCTCACCACCCGTAGCGGGGGGCTACGAGCAGTACTTC. It codes for CASSPPVAGGYEQYF.

The chain carries TRBV2 and TRBJ1-2; TRBD1 agrees at 9 bases. The trim removed 4 bases at V and 3 bases at J, leaving 9 bases unmatched. The CDR3 runs 16 residues. Germline CDR1 reads SNHLY; CDR2 reads FYNNEI. CDR3 protein: CASSALPGQGDYGYTF. The CDR3 region has the DNA TGTGCCAGCAGTGCCCTTCCGGGACAGGGAGACTATGGCTACACCTTC.

This sequence joins TRBV7-7 and TRBJ2-3; the match to TRBD2 covers 7 bases. The CDR3 sequence is 13 residues long. Losses at the gene ends were 1 base for V and 9 bases for J; bases not matched to a gene: 4. Per the germline V gene, CDR1 is SSHAT and CDR2 is FNYEAQ (reference sequence). The CDR3 DNA is TGTGCCAGCAGCTTAGTGGGGGGGGACACGCAGTATTTT. Translated: CASSLVGGDTQYF. The entire variable domain, with the rest obtained from reference TRBV7-7 and TRBJ2-3, is as follows: GAGVSQSPRYKVTKRGQDVTLRCDPISSHATLYWYQQALGQGPEFLTYFNYEAQPDKSGLPSDRFSAERPEGSISTLTIQRTEQRDSAMYRCASSLVGGDTQYFGPGTRLTVL.

Worth noting for this clone: The sample holds other DNA sequences that translate to the same CDR3. The chain is built from TRBV27 and TRBJ1-2, with D tentatively TRBD1 (6 bases). Germline V gene lookup returns CDR1 MNHEY and CDR2 SMNVEV (reference sequence). CDR3 length: 13 amino acids. The V end was cut by 0 bases, the J end by 4 bases, with 6 bases between. As DNA, the CDR3 is TGTGCCAGCAGTTTATCCAGGGGCTATGGCTACACCTTC. Its protein product is CASSLSRGYGYTF.

The rearrangement joins TRBV12-5 to TRBJ2-5; tentative D call: TRBD2 (6 bases). Trimming stripped 6 bases from V and 4 bases from J, with 18 bases between. The CDR3 is 15 amino acids. CDR1 and CDR2 from the germline V gene are LGHNT and FRNRAP. CDR3 nucleotides: TGTGCTAGTGGGGCGGGACTCGAATCCCCAGAGACCCAGTACTTC. Translated, it gives CASGAGLESPETQYF.

The chain employs TRBV5-1 and TRBJ1-1; D gene ambiguous. The CDR3 runs to 19 residues. The germline V gene encodes CDR1 SGHRS and CDR2 YFSETQ. Trimming removed 0 bases from V and 3 bases from J, with 24 bases in between. CDR3 protein: CASSLAPPRTGFWDTEAFF. CDR3 DNA: TGCGCCAGCAGCTTGGCCCCTCCCAGGACGGGGTTTTGGGACACTGAAGCTTTCTTT.

This rearrangement joins TRBV9 to TRBJ2-1; TRBD2 agrees at 8 bases. V shed 3 bases and J 4 bases; nucleotides not matched to a gene: 9. Germline assignment: CDR1 SGDLS and CDR2 YYNGEE. This CDR3 spans 16 amino acids. The chain's CDR3 is CASSGLIAGLYNEQFF. The CDR3 bases are TGTGCCAGCAGCGGGTTGATAGCGGGGCTGTACAATGAGCAGTTCTTC.

V usage is TRBV21-1 and J usage is TRBJ1-4. TRBV21-1 is classified as a pseudogene. This CDR3 is built from 19 residues. CDR3 protein: CASSKDVVIRVTSGEKLFF. The CDR3 bases are TGTGCCAGCAGCAAAGATGTAGTTATCCGAGTGACGTCGGGGGAAAAACTGTTTTTT.

The CDR3 region has the DNA TGTGCCAGCACGTCCAGCTCCTACAATGAGCAGTTCTTC. Translation gives CASTSSSYNEQFF. This sequence joins TRBV6-1 and TRBJ2-1; no clear D. The CDR3 has 13 residues. Germline V gives CDR1 MNHNS, CDR2 SASEGT. Trimming took off 7 bases at V and 0 bases at J, with 7 bases between the two ends.

To note about this clone: A read error may produce the germline difference seen at one junction end. In the same sample, other DNA sequences code for this CDR3. This chain joins TRBV13 and TRBJ1-3; maybe TRBD1 (5 bases). The germline gives CDR1 PRHDT, CDR2 FYEKMQ (reference sequence). The CDR3 contains 14 residues. The CDR3 here is CASSSRGGGNTIYF. The CDR3, as DNA: TGCGCCAGCAGCTCGCGGGGGGGTGGAAACACCATATATTTT.

This chain connects TRBV5-1 to TRBJ2-6; D possibly corresponds to TRBD2 (6 bases). CDR3 length equals 16 residues. Germline V CDR1 and CDR2: SGHRS, YFSETQ. V was trimmed by 0 bases and J by 2 bases, leaving 9 bases between them. The CDR3, as DNA: TGCGCCAGCAGCTTGGAGTCGGGGGCTGGGGCCAACGTCCTGACTTTC. The encoded protein is CASSLESGAGANVLTF. The full variable domain, in which reference TRBV5-1 and TRBJ2-6 provide the parts outside the CDR3, is KAGVTQTPRYLIKTRGQQVTLSCSPISGHRSVSWYQQTPGQGLQFLFEYFSETQRNKGNFPGRFSGRQFSNSRSEMNVSTLELGDSALYLCASSLESGAGANVLTFGAGSRLTVL.

This chain links TRBV14 with TRBJ2-1, with TRBD2 as a possible D gene (6 bases). From germline, CDR1 is SGHDN and CDR2 FVKESK. The CDR3 extends over 13 amino acids. Trimming pared 3 bases from V and 6 bases from J, leaving 9 bases between. CDR3 amino acids: CASSQGLFNEQFF. The CDR3 DNA sequence: TGTGCCAGCAGCCAGGGACTTTTCAATGAGCAGTTCTTC.

This clone has only a few counts. The chain joins TRBV27 to TRBJ1-2; TRBD1 matches 8 bases. The CDR3 has 14 amino acids. The trim removed 4 bases at V and 3 bases at J, leaving 4 bases unmatched. The germline CDR1 and CDR2 sequences are MNHEY and SMNVEV (reference sequence). DNA for the CDR3: TGTGCCAGCAGTTCCAGGGGGCAAGACTATGGCTACACCTTC. This gives the protein CASSSRGQDYGYTF.

The V gene is TRBV25-1, the J gene TRBJ1-5; no reliable D call. Looked up from germline, CDR1 is MGHDK and CDR2 is SYGVNS. The V gene lost 3 bases and the J gene lost 4 bases, with 10 bases spanning the gap. The CDR3 consists of 14 residues. The CDR3 DNA is TGTGCCAGCAGTGATCCGGGAACGAATCAGCCCCAGCATTTT. Translated: CASSDPGTNQPQHF.

CDR3 sequence: CASSQRSGVGFWEQYF. The DNA for the CDR3 is TGTGCCAGCAGTCAAAGGAGTGGCGTAGGCTTTTGGGAGCAGTACTTC. The chain carries TRBV5-5 and TRBJ2-7; no definite D call. The germline CDR1 and CDR2 sequences are SGHKS and YYEKEE (reference sequence). V lost 5 bases to trimming and J lost 7 bases, with 25 bases between them. CDR3 size: 16 residues. Looking up the rest from reference TRBV5-5 and TRBJ2-7 gives the full variable domain: DAGVTQSPTHLIKTRGQQVTLRCSPISGHKSVSWYQQVLGQGPQFIFQYYEKEERGRGNFPDRFSARQFPNYSSELNVNALLLGDSALYLCASSQRSGVGFWEQYFGPGTRLTVT.

This chain links TRBV7-9 with TRBJ2-3, with 11 bases fitting TRBD2. This CDR3 comprises 18 residues. Germline lookup yields CDR1 SEHNR and CDR2 FQNEAQ (reference sequence). The V gene end was trimmed by 6 bases and the J gene end by 4 bases; junction bases not matched to a gene: 15. The CDR3 protein is CASSSTSGRRRDADTQYF. The CDR3 nucleotides are TGTGCCAGCAGTTCCACTAGCGGGAGAAGGAGGGACGCAGATACGCAGTATTTT.

The chain combines TRBV19 with TRBJ1-6; D is unclear. V gave up 5 bases and J gave up 2 bases, with 19 bases separating them. The CDR3 runs to 18 residues. CDR1 and CDR2 (germline): LNHDA, SQIVND (reference sequence). The DNA of the CDR3 is TGTGCCAGTAGTTTTCACTCGGGGAACAGAGCCTATAATTCACCCCTCCACTTT. This codes for CASSFHSGNRAYNSPLHF.

The rearrangement links TRBV30 to TRBJ1-6, with a possible D match to TRBD1 (6 bases). V was pared by 1 base and J by 9 bases, with 25 bases between. This CDR3 is built from 18 residues. Germline V CDR1 and CDR2: GTSNPN, SVGIG (reference sequence). CDR3 bases: TGTGCCTGGAGTGATCCCGCTTTACAGGGAACAGGGAGTTCACCCCTCCACTTT. Translating it yields CAWSDPALQGTGSSPLHF.

The V call is TRBV28, the J call TRBJ2-6, with 8 bases that match TRBD1. The CDR3 contains 17 residues. Looked up from germline, CDR1 is MDHEN and CDR2 is SYDVKM. Losses at the gene ends were 5 bases for V and 0 bases for J; bases not matched to a gene: 6. The CDR3 loop reads CASSRGTGLSGANVLTF. The CDR3 nucleotides are TGTGCCAGCAGTCGCGGGACAGGCCTCTCTGGGGCCAACGTCCTGACTTTC.

The J gene is TRBJ2-7, the V gene TRBV5-1, with 9 bases lining up with TRBD1. This CDR3 contains 14 residues. The V gene's germline CDR1 is SGHRS and CDR2 YFSETQ. V lost 1 base and J lost 2; bases outside the gene matches: 1. CDR3 in amino acids: CASSLRQGAYEQYF. CDR3 in DNA: TGCGCCAGCAGCTTGCGACAGGGGGCCTACGAGCAGTACTTC.

The rearrangement joins TRBV6-5 to TRBJ1-6; 7 bases are shared with TRBD1. Germline V lookup: CDR1 MNHEY, CDR2 SVGAGI. CDR3 length equals 14 residues. The V segment lost 3 bases and the J segment 10 bases; nucleotides outside the gene matches: 6. The CDR3 reads CASSYEQGTSPLHF. CDR3 nucleotides: TGTGCCAGCAGTTATGAACAGGGGACATCACCCCTCCACTTT.

The chain links TRBV18 to TRBJ1-5, with 8 bases fitting TRBD1. This CDR3 is 14 amino acids long. Germline-derived CDR1 and CDR2 are KGHSH and LQKENI. Germline trimming cut 3 bases from V and 4 bases from J; bases unmatched to any gene: 2. The CDR3 protein is CASSPDRGNQPQHF. CDR3 sequence (DNA): TGTGCCAGCTCACCCGACAGGGGTAATCAGCCCCAGCATTTT.

The chain recombines TRBV30 with TRBJ1-3, with a weak D call TRBD1 (6 bases). V lost 2 bases and J lost 7, with 15 bases in between. CDR3 length equals 14 residues. Germline V gives CDR1 GTSNPN, CDR2 SVGIG (reference sequence). The CDR3 sequence is CAWSPLSRGNTIYF. For the CDR3, the DNA is TGTGCCTGGAGTCCCCTTTCTAGGGGGAACACCATATATTTT.

The chain is built from TRBV12-2 and TRBJ1-1. TRBV12-2 is marked as a pseudogene. CDR3 length: 14 residues. The CDR3: CASRLGGGWGIPFF. In DNA form, the CDR3 reads TGTGCAAGTCGCTTGGGGGGGGGTTGGGGAATACCTTTCTTT.